This TCR beta chain was identified during a study of T cell changes during pregnancy in multiple sclerosis. The CDR3 covers 14 residues. The ends lost 5 bases at V and 8 bases at J; junction bases unmatched: 8. CDR1 and CDR2 (germline): PRHDT, FYEKMQ (reference sequence). Repertoires were generated with immunoSEQ multiplex PCR, while TCRdb's copy carries only in-frame clones and drops some. Seen here are over 70,000 clones, 92% observed once, and the top ten hold approximately 1.6%. The sequence was collected from a female donor in good health, enrolled as a control in a pregnancy study. Sequencing used peripheral blood, obtained in the first trimester of pregnancy. The rearrangement uses TRBV13 and TRBJ2-1; 8 bases map to TRBD1. The CDR3 DNA reads TGTGCCAGCAGCCTCCAGACAGGGGTCGATGAGCAGTTCTTC. Its protein product is CASSLQTGVDEQFF.